These 8 T cell receptor beta chains were sequenced from one sample in a study of blood T cell repertoires in COVID-19 (TCRdb year 2020). Library method: the immunoSEQ multiplex PCR assay. TCRdb carries this immuneACCESS record with in-frame sequences only. Its versions omit some clonotypes, under half of them owing to an unresolved V gene in the studies checked, with the rest unexplained. Counted in this sample were 85,000 to 120,000 clones; around nine tenths of them appeared once. The top ten constitute over 2.5% of the sample. The specimen was peripheral blood. The receptors derive from a man aged 50 or older with active or convalescent COVID-19.

The chain carries TRBV7-6 and TRBJ1-3; 8 bases map to TRBD1. CDR1 is SGHVS and CDR2 is FNYEAQ in the germline V gene. The CDR3 is 16 amino acids. V shed 2 bases, J shed 4 bases, and the junction held 7 bases outside the gene matches. This CDR3 is CASSLLDRGSGNTIYF. CDR3 DNA: TGTGCCAGCAGCTTATTAGACAGGGGTTCAGGAAACACCATATATTTT.

This chain uses TRBV6-5 with TRBJ1-3; D possibly corresponds to TRBD1 (5 bases). Germline V lookup: CDR1 MNHEY, CDR2 SVGAGI. Trimming left V 2 bases short and J 6 bases short, with 11 bases between. The CDR3 sequence is 14 residues long. The CDR3 sequence is CASSYALTENTIYF. In nucleotides, the CDR3 is TGTGCCAGCAGTTACGCCCTGACAGAAAACACCATATATTTT.

The chain combines TRBV11-2 with TRBJ2-1, with 11 positions matching TRBD1. Unmatched junction bases numbered 8, after V lost 1 base and J lost 3 bases. The CDR3 runs 18 residues. Looked up from germline, CDR1 is SGHAT and CDR2 is FQNNGV. The DNA for the CDR3 is TGTGCCAGCAGCTTAGGTCCCGGGACAGGGGGTTTCTACAATGAGCAGTTCTTC. This sequence encodes CASSLGPGTGGFYNEQFF.

The V call is TRBV6-5, the J call TRBJ2-2; TRBD1 matches 9 bases. This CDR3 contains 14 residues. V shed 6 bases and J 4 bases; nucleotides not matched to a gene: 3. The germline V gene encodes CDR1 MNHEY and CDR2 SVGAGI. The CDR3 sequence is CASSLDRGTGELFF. Written as DNA, the CDR3 is TGTGCCAGCAGCCTGGACAGGGGCACCGGGGAGCTGTTTTTT.

The CDR3 bases are TGTGCCAGCAGCGTAAAAACAGAACCCCGGGATAGCAATCAGCCCCAGCATTTT. Amino acids: CASSVKTEPRDSNQPQHF. The rearrangement joins TRBV9 to TRBJ1-5; no reliable D call. CDR1 is SGDLS, CDR2 YYNGEE, per germline. The CDR3 runs to 18 residues. V lost 1 base and J lost 0, with 17 bases in between.

V gene TRBV14 combines with J gene TRBJ1-6, with TRBD1 as a possible D gene (5 bases). V was shortened by 1 base and J by 4 bases, with 8 bases between the two germline ends. The germline gives CDR1 SGHDN, CDR2 FVKESK. The CDR3 runs to 15 residues. Here the CDR3 DNA reads TGTGCCAGCAGCCAAGGACAGAGGTATAATTCACCCCTCCACTTT. This codes for CASSQGQRYNSPLHF.

This clone was picked up one time. This rearrangement joins TRBV28 to TRBJ2-7, with TRBD2 matching over 14 bases. The J segment lost 0 bases and the V segment lost 2 bases, leaving 12 bases of the junction unmatched. The CDR3 sequence is 20 residues long. Germline V gene sequence: CDR1 MDHEN, CDR2 SYDVKM. CDR3 sequence: CASSLKISTSGGESSYEQYF. The CDR3 DNA reads as TGTGCCAGCAGTTTAAAAATTTCGACTAGCGGGGGGGAAAGCTCCTACGAGCAGTACTTC.

This clone was counted a few times. V and J are TRBV5-5 and TRBJ1-1, with a tentative D call TRBD1 (6 bases). CDR1 and CDR2 from the germline V gene are SGHKS and YYEKEE (reference sequence). There are 13 residues in the CDR3. Trimming pared 2 bases from V and 5 bases from J, leaving 10 bases between. This CDR3 is CASSLSQGTEAFF. In DNA, the CDR3 is TGTGCCAGCAGCTTATCACAGGGAACTGAAGCTTTCTTT.